The clone carrying this T cell receptor beta chain appeared a single time. Its antigen is still unknown. Regarding treatment: oral pan-JAK inhibitor, 5-10 mg twice daily. Lesional scalp punch biopsies and peripheral blood were collected from alopecia areata patients. In germline, CDR1 is ENHRY, CDR2 SYGVKD. The length of the CDR3 is 16 residues. V was trimmed by 0 bases and J by 0 bases, leaving 12 bases between them. These data originate in a study of CD8+ T cells in alopecia areata. The authors extracted RNA and reverse transcribed it into cDNA as the sequencing template. Data came from immunoSEQ multiplex PCR; TCRdb stores just in-frame clones and leaves some out. The sample includes some 96,000 clones, more than 55% of them seen just once. Whole-study findings and limits: Administration of tofacitinib significantly diminished scalp clonality and expanded CD8+ clones within the top 100. Scalp lesions, especially in alopecia totalis/universalis, had higher clonality than normal scalp. Scalp samples also contribute reads from the resident alphabeta T cells found in normal skin.

The specimen was CD8+ T cells sorted from blood, collected at week 4, from a patient treated with tofacitinib. The rearrangement links TRBV10-3 to TRBJ2-7; D ambiguous. This receptor was identified in a human donor with alopecia areata. CDR3 in DNA: TGTGCCATCAGTGAGTCGAGGCTGCCCAGCTCCTACGAGCAGTACTTC. Encoded protein: CAISESRLPSSYEQYF.